A selection of T cell receptor beta chains follows, all from one sample in a study of T-cell reconstitution after alpha-beta-depleted transplantation in children. TCRdb passed the PCR reads through MiXCR, listing each CDR3 protein once. The sample holds about 210,000 distinct CDR3 sequences; over 15% are singletons and the top ten take 43%. This material consisted of PBMCs, mostly from graft donor cells, taken 360 days after TCRalphabeta/CD19-depleted stem cell transplant. These receptors all stem from a male patient aged 2-15 years who had a stem cell transplant for acute lymphoblastic leukemia, so the T cells may come from the graft donor. CDR3s include the opening cysteine and the closing phenylalanine or tryptophan. The order of the fields is CDR3 protein, CDR3 DNA, J gene, clone size, D gene, V gene. D genes are given only for firm matches. Clone size is not always given. Where it is, it says once, few, many or a class for expanded clones.

CDR3: CATSDPDGNTGELFF; DNA: TGTGCCACCAGTGACCCGGACGGGAACACCGGGGAGCTGTTTTTT; J: TRBJ2-2; size: few; D: .; V: TRBV24-1
CDR3: CASSLAHDRVSWADEQFF; DNA: TGCGCCAGCAGCTTGGCTCACGACCGAGTGAGTTGGGCGGATGAGCAGTTCTTC; J: TRBJ2-1; size: .; D: .; V: TRBV5-1
CDR3: CASSPWTGDSNYGYTF; DNA: TGTGCCAGCAGTCCTTGGACAGGAGACTCTAACTATGGCTACACCTTC; J: TRBJ1-2; size: few; D: TRBD1; V: TRBV27
CDR3: CASSPMTSADETQYF; DNA: TGTGCCAGCAGTCCGATGACTAGCGCCGATGAGACCCAGTACTTC; J: TRBJ2-5; size: few; D: TRBD2; V: TRBV27
CDR3: CSATRVLIETQYF; DNA: TGCAGTGCTACGCGGGTGTTGATAGAGACCCAGTACTTC; J: TRBJ2-5; size: .; D: .; V: TRBV20-1
CDR3: CAIRTSGETQYF; DNA: TGTGCCATCAGGACTAGTGGGGAGACCCAGTACTTC; J: TRBJ2-5; size: .; D: .; V: TRBV10-3
CDR3: CASRIRLVSNEQYF; DNA: TGTGCCAGCAGGATCAGGTTGGTATCGAACGAGCAGTACTTC; J: TRBJ2-7; size: few; D: .; V: TRBV28
CDR3: CASSFSGGSTDTQYF; DNA: TGTGCCAGCAGCTTTAGCGGGGGAAGCACAGATACGCAGTATTTT; J: TRBJ2-3; size: many; D: TRBD2; V: TRBV7-6
CDR3: CASSLNRDGAVPDTQYF; DNA: TGTGCCAGCAGCCTCAACCGGGACGGAGCGGTTCCAGATACGCAGTATTTT; J: TRBJ2-3; size: .; D: .; V: TRBV13
CDR3: CASSPRLGGEETQYF; DNA: TGCGCCAGCAGCCCGCGTTTAGGGGGTGAAGAGACCCAGTACTTC; J: TRBJ2-5; size: few; D: .; V: TRBV4-3
CDR3: CASSLIVGPGSYEQYF; DNA: TGTGCCAGCAGTTTAATTGTAGGTCCCGGATCCTACGAGCAGTACTTC; J: TRBJ2-7; size: .; D: .; V: TRBV12-3/TRBV12-4
CDR3: CAIRAGGVSYEQYF; DNA: TGTGCCATTAGAGCGGGGGGGGTCTCCTACGAGCAGTACTTC; J: TRBJ2-7; size: few; D: TRBD2; V: TRBV10-3
CDR3: CASSQGLGGGQETQYF; DNA: TGTGCCAGCAGCCAAGGCCTCGGGGGAGGGCAAGAGACCCAGTACTTC; J: TRBJ2-5; size: few; D: TRBD2; V: TRBV3-1
CDR3: CAISEDSGGALEQFF; DNA: TGTGCCATCAGTGAGGATAGCGGGGGGGCCCTTGAGCAGTTCTTC; J: TRBJ2-1; size: few; D: TRBD2; V: TRBV10-3
CDR3: CASSRVRGLDTGELFF; DNA: TGTGCCAGCAGCCGAGTTAGGGGCCTGGACACCGGGGAGCTGTTTTTT; J: TRBJ2-2; size: many; D: .; V: TRBV4-2
CDR3: CASSRTGENYYYNEQFF; DNA: TGTGCCAGCAGTCGGACAGGGGAGAACTACTACTACAATGAGCAGTTCTTC; J: TRBJ2-1; size: few; D: TRBD1; V: TRBV12-3/TRBV12-4
CDR3: CASRPGQAGGTQYF; DNA: TGTGCCAGCAGACCGGGACAGGCCGGAGGAACCCAGTACTTC; J: TRBJ2-5; size: .; D: TRBD1; V: TRBV28
CDR3: CAISGLATTYEQYF; DNA: TGTGCCATCAGCGGACTAGCGACTACCTACGAGCAGTACTTC; J: TRBJ2-7; size: many; D: TRBD2; V: TRBV10-3
CDR3: CSVEGLAGGGKNEQFF; DNA: TGCAGCGTTGAAGGGCTAGCGGGGGGCGGCAAGAATGAGCAGTTCTTC; J: TRBJ2-1; size: few; D: TRBD2; V: TRBV29-1
CDR3: CATLTGTGGNEQFF; DNA: TGTGCCACCCTGACCGGGACAGGGGGCAATGAGCAGTTCTTC; J: TRBJ2-1; size: few; D: .; V: TRBV21-1
CDR3: CASRNTVNTEAFF; DNA: TGTGCCAGCAGGAACACAGTGAACACTGAAGCTTTCTTT; J: TRBJ1-1; size: .; D: .; V: TRBV12-3/TRBV12-4
CDR3: CASSLPQSGYTF; DNA: TGTGCCAGCAGCTTACCACAATCTGGCTACACCTTC; J: TRBJ1-2; size: .; D: .; V: TRBV7-9
CDR3: CASSFLGIRSEQYF; DNA: TGTGCCAGCAGTTTTCTTGGGATTAGGAGCGAGCAGTACTTC; J: TRBJ2-7; size: few; D: .; V: TRBV12-3/TRBV12-4
CDR3: CASSESEGYEQYF; DNA: TGCGCCAGCAGTGAGTCTGAGGGCTACGAGCAGTACTTC; J: TRBJ2-7; size: few; D: .; V: TRBV10-1
CDR3: CASSFLANQETQYF; DNA: TGTGCCAGCAGCTTTTTAGCTAACCAAGAGACCCAGTACTTC; J: TRBJ2-5; size: once; D: .; V: TRBV7-2
CDR3: CASSARQGPEQYF; DNA: TGTGCCAGCAGCGCTAGACAGGGGCCCGAGCAGTACTTC; J: TRBJ2-7; size: few; D: TRBD1; V: TRBV7-9
CDR3: CASSASLNWIYEQYF; DNA: TGTGCCAGCAGCGCCTCCCTGAATTGGATTTACGAGCAGTACTTC; J: TRBJ2-7; size: .; D: .; V: TRBV11-1
CDR3: CARTPKVYSGNTIYF; DNA: TGTGCTAGAACCCCAAAGGTGTACTCTGGAAACACCATATATTTT; J: TRBJ1-3; size: .; D: .; V: TRBV12-5
CDR3: CASSPSVVEAFF; DNA: TGTGCCAGCAGTCCCTCAGTCGTTGAAGCTTTCTTT; J: TRBJ1-1; size: few; D: .; V: TRBV12-3/TRBV12-4
CDR3: CASRITGTGGWNYEQYF; DNA: TGTGCCAGCAGGATTACCGGGACAGGGGGTTGGAACTACGAGCAGTACTTC; J: TRBJ2-7; size: many; D: TRBD1; V: TRBV6-5
CDR3: CAWSRGLLVSYEQYF; DNA: TGTGCCTGGAGTCGAGGACTGCTGGTCTCCTACGAGCAGTACTTC; J: TRBJ2-7; size: .; D: .; V: TRBV30
CDR3: CASSLEYWTGEAQPQHF; DNA: TGTGCCAGCAGCTTGGAGTATTGGACAGGGGAGGCTCAGCCCCAGCATTTT; J: TRBJ1-5; size: .; D: TRBD1; V: TRBV5-5
CDR3: CSVDTDTEAFF; DNA: TGCAGCGTTGACACCGACACTGAAGCTTTCTTT; J: TRBJ1-1; size: many; D: .; V: TRBV29-1
CDR3: CSARAPGRSSGNTIYF; DNA: TGCAGTGCTAGGGCCCCCGGACGAAGCTCTGGAAACACCATATATTTT; J: TRBJ1-3; size: .; D: .; V: TRBV20-1
CDR3: CASSMTGSDTQYF; DNA: TGTGCCAGCAGTATGACAGGGTCAGATACGCAGTATTTT; J: TRBJ2-3; size: many; D: TRBD1; V: TRBV12-3/TRBV12-4
CDR3: CASSHSTGGTTLTSYEQYF; DNA: TGCGCCAGCAGCCACTCGACAGGAGGTACAACTCTAACGTCCTACGAGCAGTACTTC; J: TRBJ2-7; size: .; D: .; V: TRBV4-3
CDR3: CASSLVTGTEQFF; DNA: TGTGCCAGCAGTTTGGTTACTGGGACTGAGCAGTTCTTC; J: TRBJ2-1; size: many; D: .; V: TRBV27
CDR3: CASSLAVQGNQPQHF; DNA: TGTGCCAGCAGCTTGGCGGTACAGGGGAATCAGCCCCAGCATTTT; J: TRBJ1-5; size: few; D: TRBD1; V: TRBV5-8
CDR3: CASSQVGTGTNSPLHF; DNA: TGTGCCAGCAGCCAGGTCGGGACAGGGACGAATTCACCCCTCCACTTT; J: TRBJ1-6; size: .; D: TRBD1; V: TRBV4-2